The 22 T cell receptor beta chains below come from one sample, sequenced in a study of T cell responses to AZD1222 COVID-19 vaccine. Only in-frame clones appear in the TCRdb table, and some are missing; sequencing was by immunoSEQ multiplex PCR. The table lists approximately 60,000 clones, 80% to 85% of them singletons. Specimen: peripheral blood, collected on day 0 of AZD1222 vaccination. All receptors derive from an adult in good health.

The chain uses TRBV13 and TRBJ2-7; D is ambiguous. The CDR3 loop spans 13 amino acids. V lost 4 bases to trimming and J lost 3 bases, with 10 bases between them. Looked up from germline, CDR1 is PRHDT and CDR2 is FYEKMQ (reference sequence). CDR3 region: CASSSGDFYEQYF. In DNA, the CDR3 is TGTGCCAGCAGCTCCGGAGACTTCTACGAGCAGTACTTC.

This clone has a single count. The rearrangement uses TRBV4-1 and TRBJ1-5; TRBD1 aligns across 8 bases. The CDR3 contains 14 residues. V was clipped by 1 base and J by 7 bases; unmatched bases: 3. Germline V lookup: CDR1 MGHRA, CDR2 YSYEKL. The CDR3 DNA reads as TGCGCCAGCAGCCAAGGACAGGGGTTGCAGCCCCAGCATTTT. Its protein is CASSQGQGLQPQHF.

The sample holds one count of this clone. CDR3 DNA sequence: TGTGCCAGCAGAAGACAGGCGCACCTGAGCGCTGAAGCTTTCTTT. Amino acid sequence: CASRRQAHLSAEAFF. The rearrangement uses TRBV6-4 and TRBJ1-1; possibly TRBD1 for D (6 bases). Germline CDR1 reads MRHNA; CDR2 reads SNTAGT. The CDR3 length is 15 residues. V gave up 6 bases and J gave up 6 bases, with 20 bases separating them.

The chain couples TRBV30 to TRBJ1-1; no clear D gene. V shed 1 base and J shed 0 bases, with 3 bases lying between them. CDR3 length: 12 amino acids. CDR1 is GTSNPN, CDR2 SVGIG, per germline (reference sequence). CDR3 sequence reads: CAWSDLNTEAFF. The CDR3 DNA reads as TGTGCCTGGAGTGACTTGAACACTGAAGCTTTCTTT. Using reference TRBV30 and TRBJ1-1 for the parts outside the CDR3, the full variable domain is SQTIHQWPATLVQPVGSPLSLECTVEGTSNPNLYWYRQAAGRGLQLLFYSVGIGQISSEVPQNLSASRPQDRQFILSSKKLLLSDSGFYLCAWSDLNTEAFFGQGTRLTVV.

V is TRBV19 and J is TRBJ2-3, with TRBD1 as a possible D gene (5 bases). V was pared by 3 bases and J by 5 bases, with 12 bases between. Germline lookup yields CDR1 LNHDA and CDR2 SQIVND (reference sequence). The CDR3 contains 14 residues. This CDR3 reads CASSIRLQGDTQYF. CDR3 bases: TGTGCCAGTAGTATTAGGCTCCAGGGAGATACGCAGTATTTT.

The chain employs TRBV15 and TRBJ2-5; TRBD2 agrees at 9 bases. The CDR3 runs 14 residues. With V trimmed by 10 bases and J by 5 bases, 11 bases remained unmatched. Per germline, CDR1 LNHNV and CDR2 YYDKDF (reference sequence). In DNA form, the CDR3 reads TGTGCCAGCTCCCGCGGGGGGGCAGGGGAGACCCAGTACTTC. It codes for CASSRGGAGETQYF.

The table lists this clone with a few counts. The chain uses TRBV5-1 and TRBJ1-4; the D gene is possibly TRBD1 (6 bases). Germline V gene data show CDR1 as SGHRS and CDR2 as YFSETQ. V gave up 4 bases and J gave up 6 bases, with 22 bases separating them. The CDR3 is made up of 17 amino acids. The CDR3 reads CASSLRDIRGSDEKLFF. The CDR3 DNA is TGCGCCAGCAGCCTCCGGGACATCCGGGGCTCGGATGAAAAACTGTTTTTT.

The chain joins TRBV6-2 or TRBV6-3 to TRBJ1-1; D unresolved. Germline CDR1 MNHEY, CDR2 SVGEGT. The V and J ends lost 2 bases and 1 base respectively, with 11 bases between them. This CDR3 spans 15 amino acids. The CDR3 protein is CASSYGSTGNTEAFF. The CDR3 coding sequence is TGTGCCAGCAGTTACGGCTCCACGGGGAACACTGAAGCTTTCTTT.

Only one count was recorded for this clone. The rearrangement joins TRBV5-6 to TRBJ2-4, with D tentatively TRBD1 or TRBD2 (6 bases each). CDR3 length: 13 residues. CDR1 is SGHDT and CDR2 is YYEEEE in the germline V gene. V lost 0 bases, J lost 7 bases, and 8 bases lay in between. Here the CDR3 DNA reads TGTGCCAGCAGCTTGGGGAGGGGGAACATTCAGTACTTC. Its translation: CASSLGRGNIQYF.

This clone was picked up one time. The chain recombines TRBV4-1 with TRBJ1-5, with a weak D call TRBD1 (6 bases). Germline CDR1 reads MGHRA; CDR2 reads YSYEKL. V dropped 4 bases and J dropped 0 bases, with 10 bases sitting between them. This CDR3 has 15 amino acids. The CDR3 nucleotides are TGCGCCAGCAGCCCAGGACAGTATAGCAATCAGCCCCAGCATTTT. Its translation is CASSPGQYSNQPQHF.

There are a few counts of this clone. The V gene is TRBV30, the J gene TRBJ1-4; a possible D gene is TRBD1 (5 bases). The germline V gene has CDR1 GTSNPN and CDR2 SVGIG (reference sequence). CDR3 length: 14 amino acids. Between the trimmed V and J ends, which lost 4 bases and 8 bases, there was a span of 17 bases. CDR3 in amino acids: CAWTGGTMGEKLFF. CDR3 in DNA: TGTGCCTGGACTGGGGGGACGATGGGGGAAAAACTGTTTTTT.

This clone was recorded only once. The chain is built from TRBV5-6 and TRBJ2-3; the D gene is possibly TRBD2 (5 bases). Per the germline V gene, CDR1 is SGHDT and CDR2 is YYEEEE. The CDR3 totals 14 residues. The ends were cut back, 0 bases at V and 2 bases at J, with 7 bases in the middle. The CDR3 spells CASSLGGPTDTQYF. The CDR3 DNA reads TGTGCCAGCAGCTTGGGAGGGCCCACAGATACGCAGTATTTT.

The chain combines TRBV28 with TRBJ2-3; the D call may be TRBD1 or TRBD2 (6 bases each). V was shortened by 3 bases and J by 6 bases, with 16 bases between the two germline ends. This CDR3 is built from 15 residues. Germline CDR1 and CDR2: MDHEN and SYDVKM. This CDR3 is CASSLLRGSGDTQYF. The CDR3 DNA sequence: TGTGCCAGCAGTTTGCTCAGGGGAAGCGGGGATACGCAGTATTTT.

The chain joins TRBV21-1 to TRBJ2-7. TRBV21-1 is a listed pseudogene. The CDR3 spans 13 residues. CDR3 in DNA: TGTGCCAGCATGGAAATCCCTTCCTACGAGCAGTACTTC. It specifies CASMEIPSYEQYF.

This rearrangement joins TRBV5-8 to TRBJ2-1, with 12 bases lining up with TRBD2. CDR3 length equals 15 residues. After removal of 1 base from V and 10 bases from J, the junction contained 6 bases not matched to a gene. The V gene's germline CDR1 is SGHTS and CDR2 YDEGEE. The CDR3: CASSLQLAGGQEQFF. CDR3 sequence (DNA): TGTGCCAGCAGCTTGCAACTAGCGGGGGGACAGGAGCAGTTCTTC.

The chain carries TRBV21-1 and TRBJ2-1; the table's D gene call, TRBD1, was not cross checked with the DNA. TRBV21-1 corresponds to a pseudogene. The CDR3 extends over 20 amino acids. CDR3 protein: CASSKSGTGEGMVMVNEQFF. The CDR3 bases are TGTGCCAGCAGCAAGTCTGGGACAGGGGAGGGGATGGTAATGGTCAATGAGCAGTTCTTC.

The V gene is TRBV7-2, the J gene TRBJ1-5; no clear D. This CDR3 region has 15 residues. The germline gives CDR1 SGHTA, CDR2 FQGNSA. The V end was cut by 4 bases, the J end by 3 bases, with 13 bases between. The CDR3 coding sequence is TGTGCCAGCAGCTCGTCCACGTCAGACAATCAGCCCCAGCATTTT. Translating gives CASSSSTSDNQPQHF. Together with reference TRBV7-2 and TRBJ1-5, the CDR3 gives the full variable domain: GAGVSQSPSNKVTEKGKDVELRCDPISGHTALYWYRQSLGQGLEFLIYFQGNSAPDKSGLPSDRFSAERTGGSVSTLTIQRTQQEDSAVYLCASSSSTSDNQPQHFGDGTRLSIL.

There are a few counts of this clone. V and J are TRBV6-2 or TRBV6-3 and TRBJ1-5; D uncertain. The CDR3 consists of 15 residues. The V and J ends lost 2 bases and 3 bases respectively, with 11 bases between them. Germline assignment: CDR1 MNHEY and CDR2 SVGEGT. The CDR3 region is CASSYRQAPNQPQHF. The CDR3 DNA reads TGTGCCAGCAGTTACCGGCAGGCCCCCAATCAGCCCCAGCATTTT.

The V gene is TRBV6-6, the J gene TRBJ1-3, with D possibly TRBD1 on 6 matching bases. The germline gives CDR1 MNHNY, CDR2 SVGAGI (reference sequence). Trimming removed 2 bases at V and 6 bases at J, with 14 bases between. This CDR3 region has 15 residues. CDR3 in amino acids: CASSYGGAFENTIYF. In nucleotides, the CDR3 is TGTGCCAGCAGTTACGGGGGGGCTTTCGAAAACACCATATATTTT.

This clone was recorded a few times. The chain carries TRBV7-2 and TRBJ1-2; no definite D call. Trimming pared 2 bases from V and 2 bases from J, leaving 6 bases between. This CDR3 is built from 13 residues. Germline values: CDR1 SGHTA, CDR2 FQGNSA. The CDR3 DNA follows: TGTGCCAGCAGCTTACCGGTCAACTATGGCTACACCTTC. This codes for CASSLPVNYGYTF.

This chain joins TRBV6-4 and TRBJ1-4; D unresolved. Germline loops: CDR1 MRHNA, CDR2 SNTAGT. Trimming pared 3 bases from V and 5 bases from J, leaving 7 bases between. The CDR3 runs 13 residues. The CDR3 nucleotides are TGTGCCAGCAGTGATGATTCGAATGAAAAACTGTTTTTT. Its protein product is CASSDDSNEKLFF.

By share of the sample, this clone is medium-sized. The chain combines TRBV2 with TRBJ2-5; TRBD2 matches at 9 bases. CDR3 length equals 12 residues. Germline-derived CDR1 and CDR2 are SNHLY and FYNNEI. Germline trimming cut 10 bases from V and 5 bases from J; bases unmatched to any gene: 5. CDR3 bases: TGTGCCACCACCACTAGCGGGGAGACCCAGTACTTC. It is translated as CATTTSGETQYF.